This T cell receptor beta chain was captured by sequencing in a study of T cell responses to AZD1222 COVID-19 vaccine (dated by TCRdb to about 2021). Regarding the study in general: A total of 233 trial participants underwent TCR sequencing, of whom some 210 received two doses of AZD1222 and about 26 received two doses of the MenACWY control vaccine. Trial participants were enrolled by age into subgroups of 18-55, 56-69 and 70-plus years, and around 140, 26 and 57 TCR-sequenced participants, respectively, were included in these subgroups. The full study reports these points: Nearly half of unique spike-specific TCRs reportedly recognized epitopes outside regions mutated in the B.1.351 and B.1.1.7 variants. In the small 56-69-year group, the increase in depth fell short of significance, most likely because of low power. Only 5 to 7 AZD1222 recipients were SARS-CoV-2 seropositive at baseline, limiting conclusions about previously exposed vaccinees. No day 14 peak-response samples were available, so repertoires were characterized only after the peak T cell response. CD4 TCRs associated with the vaccine covered the entire spike protein, and the dominant responses were in regions 160-218 and 743-854. Participants were mostly white British and included more females than males, and it was suggested by the authors that clonal diversity may have been underestimated. Spike-specific TCR breadth and depth rose significantly after two AZD1222 doses compared with day 0 and with MenACWY recipients.

A single count supports this clone. The antigen it binds to is not known. Per-base qualities were not stored, and no clone one base away is much larger. The CDR3 regions of human TCRbeta chains were analyzed by immunosequencing. In the original analysis: Repertoire TCRs were matched against a reference library of SARS-CoV-2-specific TCRs generated with the MIRA antigen-specificity platform. Breadth was defined as the fraction of unique TCRs that were SARS-CoV-2-associated. Depth was defined as the fraction of total T cells that were SARS-CoV-2-associated. Using the MIRA data, every spike-specific TCR was mapped to the spike region that the TCR reacted to and assigned to either a CD4 or a CD8 class. Log10-transformed breadth and depth values were compared by one-way ANOVA with Sidak's multiple comparisons tests. TCRdb took over this immuneACCESS table, retaining in-frame rearrangements with V and J assigned. Such tables are incomplete; in checked studies, under half of the missing clones stem from an unresolved V gene, and the remainder is unexplained. V and J calls plus clone size are reproduced from that table; the DNA served to infer D and trimming. This sample holds about 85,000 clones; 85% were observed only once. 4.5% of the sample is taken by the ten largest.

The germline V end is reduced by 2 bases and the J end by 6 bases; junction bases left unmatched: 5. In the germline V gene, CDR1 corresponds to SGHAT and CDR2 to FQNNGV. Including the terminal cysteine and phenylalanine, the CDR3 comprises 15 residues. Only CDR3 DNA remains: 45 bases, in frame from the first base. The sample's time point label, in plain terms: about 28 days (+/-7) after the second vaccine dose. AZD1222 recipients whose second dose came at about 4 weeks and those whose second dose came at about 12 weeks were combined into one group, since spike-specific TCR depth and breadth did not differ between the two schedules. Vaccinee samples came from UK trials COV001 and COV002, including a single-blind randomized controlled phase 2/3 trial of AZD1222 (ChAdOx1 nCoV-19) in healthy adults. For TCRbeta chain sequencing, PBMC samples were collected from trial participants at day 0 and at day 28 after the second dose.

The sequence came from an adult who received the AZD1222 COVID-19 vaccine. The V gene is TRBV11-2 and the J gene is TRBJ2-1, with TRBD2 identical over 9 junction bases. The sequencing used peripheral blood, collected 28 days after the second AZD1222 dose. CDR3 reads: CASSLSAGGFNEQFF. The nucleotide sequence is TGTGCCAGCAGCTTAAGCGCGGGAGGGTTCAATGAGCAGTTCTTC. The full variable domain, completed from the reference TRBV11-2 and TRBJ2-1 proteins outside the CDR3, reads EAGVAQSPRYKIIEKRQSVAFWCNPISGHATLYWYQQILGQGPKLLIQFQNNGVVDDSQLPKDRFSAERLKGVDSTLKIQPAKLEDSAVYLCASSLSAGGFNEQFFGPGTRLTVL.